The 25 T cell receptor beta chains listed next were all sequenced from one sample in a study of cytomegalovirus exposure and HLA in healthy donors. Repertoires were generated with immunoSEQ multiplex PCR, while TCRdb's copy carries only in-frame clones and drops some. This table holds about 110,000 clones, 95% found once. Sequenced input: PBMCs. The receptors here all came from a woman younger than 35 in good health and CMV-seronegative.

The gene calls are TRBV4-2 and TRBJ1-2; 7 nucleotides align to TRBD1. This CDR3 spans 14 amino acids. Germline V CDR1 and CDR2: LGHNA, YNFKEQ. V gave up 0 bases and J gave up 6 bases; unmatched junction bases: 4. The CDR3 DNA follows: TGTGCCAGCAGCCAAGACGTCAGGGGGGATGGCTACACCTTC. Translating gives CASSQDVRGDGYTF.

The gene calls are TRBV28 and TRBJ1-6; possible D gene TRBD1, 5 bases. V lost 0 bases and J lost 4, with 19 bases in between. The CDR3 runs 19 residues. Looked up from germline, CDR1 is MDHEN and CDR2 is SYDVKM. The CDR3 loop is CASSLCGGTAAVYNSPLHF. CDR3 in DNA: TGTGCCAGCAGTTTATGCGGCGGGACTGCGGCTGTTTATAATTCACCCCTCCACTTT.

Here the CDR3 reads CASSQDRGSSGNTIYF. The CDR3 coding sequence is TGCGCCAGCAGCCAAGATCGCGGATCCTCTGGAAACACCATATATTTT. V and J are TRBV4-1 and TRBJ1-3; no definite D call. Germline loops: CDR1 MGHRA, CDR2 YSYEKL. The CDR3 covers 16 residues. V lost 0 bases, J lost 0 bases, and 9 bases lay in between.

This clone came up once. V gene TRBV6-5 combines with J gene TRBJ1-1, with D uncertain. Germline values: CDR1 MNHEY, CDR2 SVGAGI. Trimming took off 0 bases at V and 8 bases at J, with 7 bases between the two ends. This CDR3 is built from 12 residues. The CDR3 coding sequence is TGTGCCAGCAGTTACTCGGGAGACGAAGCTTTCTTT. Protein: CASSYSGDEAFF.

The V call is TRBV5-5, the J call TRBJ1-1; possibly TRBD1 for D (5 bases). This CDR3 region has 16 residues. The V gene's germline CDR1 is SGHKS and CDR2 YYEKEE (reference sequence). V was clipped by 0 bases and J by 0 bases, with 12 bases between them. The CDR3 nucleotides are TGTGCCAGCAGCTTGGTAGCGGGGCGCATGAACACTGAAGCTTTCTTT. Its translation is CASSLVAGRMNTEAFF. Drawing the rest from reference TRBV5-5 and TRBJ1-1, the complete variable domain is DAGVTQSPTHLIKTRGQQVTLRCSPISGHKSVSWYQQVLGQGPQFIFQYYEKEERGRGNFPDRFSARQFPNYSSELNVNALLLGDSALYLCASSLVAGRMNTEAFFGQGTRLTVV.

The gene calls are TRBV5-5 and TRBJ2-3; 12 bases fit TRBD2. V dropped 2 bases and J dropped 4; count of bases not matched to a gene: 5. The germline CDR1 and CDR2 sequences are SGHKS and YYEKEE (reference sequence). This CDR3 is built from 16 residues. The DNA for the CDR3 is TGTGCCAGCAGCTTCAGACTAGCGGGGGTGGCAGATACGCAGTATTTT. This translates into CASSFRLAGVADTQYF.

This chain uses TRBV14 with TRBJ2-7; 9 bases map to TRBD1. Looked up from germline, CDR1 is SGHDN and CDR2 is FVKESK. V gave up 5 bases and J gave up 4 bases; unmatched junction bases: 6. The CDR3 has 14 amino acids. The CDR3 DNA reads as TGTGCCAGCAGCTCCGGGACAGGGATGTACGAGCAGTACTTC. This encodes CASSSGTGMYEQYF.

This clone has a single count. This chain uses TRBV4-2 with TRBJ2-3; TRBD1 matches 8 bases. The ends lost 4 bases at V and 2 bases at J; junction bases unmatched: 5. CDR1 is LGHNA, CDR2 YNFKEQ, per germline. The CDR3 spans 15 residues. The CDR3 DNA sequence: TGTGCCAGCAGCCCACAGGGGGTCCTCACAGATACGCAGTATTTT. This encodes CASSPQGVLTDTQYF.

The chain couples TRBV18 to TRBJ2-1, with 8 bases aligning to TRBD2. The germline V gene encodes CDR1 KGHSH and CDR2 LQKENI. The CDR3 sequence is 14 residues long. With 3 bases clipped from V and 7 bases from J, the junction kept 5 bases outside the gene matches. Here the CDR3 DNA reads TGTGCCAGCTCACCGGCGGGGGGTAGGAATGAGCAGTTCTTC. Its translation: CASSPAGGRNEQFF.

J is TRBJ2-1 and V is TRBV5-6; 7 positions agree with TRBD1. Germline V lookup: CDR1 SGHDT, CDR2 YYEEEE. After removal of 2 bases from V and 9 bases from J, the junction contained 11 bases not matched to a gene. The CDR3 is 15 amino acids. The CDR3 sequence is CASSFLLRGRLEQFF. The CDR3 nucleotides read TGTGCCAGCAGCTTCTTGTTGAGGGGGCGCCTTGAGCAGTTCTTC.

The gene calls are TRBV28 and TRBJ2-7, with a tentative D call TRBD1 (6 bases). CDR3 size: 14 residues. V was shortened by 5 bases and J by 0 bases, with 11 bases between the two germline ends. CDR1 and CDR2 from the germline V gene are MDHEN and SYDVKM. The CDR3 here is CASSPLDSSYEQYF. CDR3 DNA: TGTGCCAGCAGTCCCCTGGACAGCTCCTACGAGCAGTACTTC.

This chain joins TRBV30 and TRBJ1-2; D remains unclear. The CDR3 runs 12 residues. V was clipped by 5 bases and J by 3 bases, with 10 bases between them. Per the germline V gene, CDR1 is GTSNPN and CDR2 is SVGIG (reference sequence). CDR3 region: CAWYGVYYGYTF. DNA for the CDR3: TGTGCCTGGTACGGGGTTTACTATGGCTACACCTTC.

The chain combines TRBV2 with TRBJ1-1; TRBD1 agrees at 9 bases. The germline V gene has CDR1 SNHLY and CDR2 FYNNEI. The CDR3 is made up of 16 amino acids. V gave up 6 bases and J gave up 3 bases; unmatched junction bases: 11. CDR3 nucleotide sequence: TGTGCCAGCAGACTACCTCGGACAGGGGTAGACACTGAAGCTTTCTTT. Translating gives CASRLPRTGVDTEAFF.

This chain links TRBV7-9 with TRBJ2-5; D may be TRBD1 (6 bases). Germline V lookup: CDR1 SEHNR, CDR2 FQNEAQ (reference sequence). The CDR3 is 15 residues long. V was cut by 1 base and J by 5 bases, with 14 bases left in between. The CDR3 region has the DNA TGTGCCAGCAGCTTAGGGGGGCAGGGGCTGGAGACCCAGTACTTC. Protein: CASSLGGQGLETQYF.

V is TRBV27 and J is TRBJ2-5; D is undetermined. TRBJ2-7 matches the DNA end more closely, so the J call is doubtful. The CDR3 runs 16 residues. The V gene's germline CDR1 is MNHEY and CDR2 SMNVEV (reference sequence). CDR3 sequence: CASSPIGPTGLHEQYF. As DNA, the CDR3 is TGTGCCAGCAGTCCCATTGGGCCTACTGGGCTCCACGAGCAGTACTTC.

The chain uses TRBV7-8 and TRBJ1-5, with TRBD1 matching over 7 bases. The CDR3 runs to 16 residues. Germline V gene lookup returns CDR1 SGHVS and CDR2 FQNEAQ. The V and J ends lost 5 bases and 2 bases, in that order; junction bases with no gene match: 9. CDR3: CASSPDRPVGNQPQHF. The CDR3 DNA sequence: TGTGCCAGCAGCCCGGACAGGCCGGTCGGCAATCAGCCCCAGCATTTT.

This chain links TRBV4-2 with TRBJ1-5; D might be TRBD1 (5 bases). The germline CDR1 and CDR2 sequences are LGHNA and YNFKEQ. The CDR3 totals 16 residues. V was trimmed by 1 base and J by 6 bases, leaving 16 bases between them. In DNA form, the CDR3 reads TGTGCCAGCAGCCAAGGAACGGACGCGGGGGGTCAGCCCCAGCATTTT. It specifies CASSQGTDAGGQPQHF.

This chain joins TRBV4-1 and TRBJ2-7, with D possibly matching TRBD1 (5 bases). V shed 2 bases and J shed 2 bases, with 16 bases lying between them. CDR3 size: 16 residues. Germline-derived CDR1 and CDR2 are MGHRA and YSYEKL. CDR3 coding DNA: TGCGCCAGCAGCCAAATGACAGCCGTTGTGGCCTACGAGCAGTACTTC. Its translation is CASSQMTAVVAYEQYF.

The chain carries TRBV5-6 and TRBJ2-3; TRBD2 aligns across 9 bases. Germline CDR1 is SGHDT and CDR2 is YYEEEE. The ends lost 0 bases at V and 2 bases at J; junction bases unmatched: 10. CDR3 length: 18 residues. DNA of the CDR3: TGTGCCAGCAGCTTGGGCGCGGGGGGGCCTCCAAACACAGATACGCAGTATTTT. This codes for CASSLGAGGPPNTDTQYF.

This clone occurred a few times. The chain links TRBV2 to TRBJ1-6; D is uncertain. This CDR3 comprises 13 residues. CDR1 is SNHLY and CDR2 is FYNNEI in the germline V gene. V was clipped by 7 bases and J by 5 bases, with 9 bases between them. The CDR3 nucleotides are TGTGCCAGCAAACTTCAGGATAATTCACCCCTCCACTTT. As protein: CASKLQDNSPLHF.

The chain is built from TRBV27 and TRBJ2-1, with D possibly matching TRBD2 (6 bases). Between the trimmed V and J ends, which lost 3 bases and 5 bases, there was a span of 11 bases. Germline V gene lookup returns CDR1 MNHEY and CDR2 SMNVEV (reference sequence). The CDR3 spans 14 residues. This chain's CDR3 is CASSFGTYDNEQFF. The CDR3 bases are TGTGCCAGCAGTTTTGGGACTTATGACAATGAGCAGTTCTTC.

The gene calls are TRBV6-5 and TRBJ2-1; 13 bases are shared with TRBD2. The CDR3 contains 15 residues. J lost 10 bases, V lost 5 bases, and 8 bases had no gene match. CDR1 is MNHEY and CDR2 is SVGAGI in the germline V gene. The CDR3 DNA reads TGTGCCAGCAGTACGGGACTAGCGGGGCCCCAAGAGCAGTTCTTC. Translated, it gives CASSTGLAGPQEQFF.

The rearrangement links TRBV30 to TRBJ1-4, with unresolved D. CDR1 is GTSNPN and CDR2 is SVGIG in the germline V gene (reference sequence). V was cut by 0 bases and J by 8 bases, with 10 bases left in between. The CDR3 has 13 residues. CDR3 nucleotides: TGTGCCTGGAGTGTGAGTCTTTGGGAAAAACTGTTTTTT. Protein: CAWSVSLWEKLFF.

For the CDR3, the DNA is TGTGCCTGGAGCTTAGTTTACGAGCAGTACTTC. Translated: CAWSLVYEQYF. The chain has TRBV30 and TRBJ2-7, with D unclear. Trimming shortened V by 3 bases and J by 4 bases, and 7 bases separated the two germline ends. The CDR3 covers 11 residues. Germline V gene data show CDR1 as GTSNPN and CDR2 as SVGIG (reference sequence).

V and J are TRBV27 and TRBJ2-6; D ambiguous. V gave up 4 bases and J gave up 0 bases, with 4 bases separating them. In germline, CDR1 is MNHEY, CDR2 SMNVEV (reference sequence). The CDR3 loop spans 14 amino acids. CDR3 sequence (DNA): TGTGCCAGCAGTTCATTCTCTGGGGCCAACGTCCTGACTTTC. Protein: CASSSFSGANVLTF. The whole variable domain, filled in from reference TRBV27 and TRBJ2-6, reads EAQVTQNPRYLITVTGKKLTVTCSQNMNHEYMSWYRQDPGLGLRQIYYSMNVEVTDKGDVPEGYKVSRKEKRNFPLILESPSPNQTSLYFCASSSFSGANVLTFGAGSRLTVL.